This TCR beta chain was recovered during a study of blood T cell repertoires in COVID-19. Study-wide context: Some COVID-19 samples were acute and others convalescent; all came from the United States, Italy and Spain. PBMCs, B-cell-depleted T cells, or T cells provided the cDNA or gDNA that made up the material.

The CDR3 runs to 17 residues. CDR1 and CDR2 from the germline V gene are MNHEY and SVGEGT. Between the trimmed V and J ends, which lost 6 bases and 0 bases, there was a span of 17 bases. In the original workflow: Counts of nucleated cells, estimated from reference gene primer amplification, were obtained. The method was immunoSEQ multiplex PCR; TCRdb's version includes in-frame clones alone and lacks a portion of them. V and J calls and clone size are those listed in that table; D and trimming were worked out from the DNA. The repertoire consists of over 130,000 clones, with about three quarters occurring once and the leading ten covering approximately 17%.

The receptor was isolated from a man between 50 and 59 years old with acute or convalescent COVID-19. The chain couples TRBV6-2 or TRBV6-3 to TRBJ2-2; a weak D match, TRBD2 (5 bases). Sequenced material: peripheral blood. CDR3 bases: TGTGCCAGCAGCTCTCCCGGGGAACCGACGAACACCGGGGAGCTGTTTTTT. Its translation is CASSSPGEPTNTGELFF.